These T cell receptor beta chains were read from a single sample in a study of shared clonotypes between healthy human individuals. The method was immunoSEQ multiplex PCR; TCRdb's version includes in-frame clones alone and lacks a portion of them. The sample records some 1.5 million clones, roughly 96% being singletons. Sequenced input: naive CD4+ T cells sorted from blood. These receptors originate from a man younger than 40 in good health. Each CDR3 is given with its conserved first and last residue. The D gene is left open where the match is weak. Size is stated for part of the rows, as once, few or many counts, or as a class when the clone is expanded.

clone size	V gene	D gene	J gene	CDR3 protein	CDR3 DNA
.	TRBV5-4	.	TRBJ2-7	CASSSGRQSYEQYF	TGTGCCAGCAGCTCGGGACGGCAGTCCTACGAGCAGTACTTC
.	TRBV5-4	TRBD2	TRBJ2-3	CASSTGLAGADTQYF	TGTGCCAGCAGCACAGGACTAGCGGGAGCAGATACGCAGTATTTT
.	TRBV2	.	TRBJ2-1	CASSEASGEQFF	TGTGCCAGCAGTGAAGCTTCAGGTGAGCAGTTCTTC
.	TRBV7-6	.	TRBJ2-1	CASSLTGVIGNEQFF	TGTGCCAGCAGCTTAACGGGAGTTATCGGTAATGAGCAGTTCTTC
.	TRBV15	.	TRBJ2-1	CATSQFGEQFF	TGTGCCACCAGCCAATTCGGTGAGCAGTTCTTC
few	TRBV2	.	TRBJ2-7	CASSVGYEQYF	TGTGCCAGCAGTGTGGGATACGAGCAGTACTTC
.	TRBV29-1	.	TRBJ1-1	CSVVGRGTEAFF	TGCAGCGTTGTTGGGCGGGGGACTGAAGCTTTCTTT
.	TRBV7-2	.	TRBJ2-1	CASSLVGEGEQFF	TGTGCCAGCAGCTTGGTGGGAGAAGGTGAGCAGTTCTTC
.	TRBV5-6	TRBD2	TRBJ2-5	CASSLGRAKTQYF	TGTGCCAGCAGCTTAGGGAGGGCGAAGACCCAGTACTTC
.	TRBV9	.	TRBJ2-5	CASSAARNDRQETQYF	TGTGCCAGCAGCGCCGCCCGCAATGACCGCCAAGAGACCCAGTACTTC
.	TRBV4-3	TRBD2	TRBJ2-7	CASSQAGTSPREQYF	TGCGCCAGCAGCCAAGCCGGGACTAGCCCGAGGGAGCAGTACTTC
.	TRBV1	.	TRBJ1-1	CTSSQDPGQEDTEAFF	TGCACCAGCAGCCAAGACCCCGGACAGGAGGACACTGAAGCTTTCTTT
.	TRBV27	.	TRBJ2-3	CASSRGLLVGTDTQYF	TGTGCCAGCAGTAGAGGGCTCCTTGTGGGCACAGATACGCAGTATTTT
few	TRBV5-4	TRBD1	TRBJ1-2	CASSLPGQGNYGYTF	TGTGCCAGCAGCTTGCCCGGACAGGGAAACTATGGCTACACCTTC
.	TRBV27	TRBD1	TRBJ1-2	CASSFRGSRGDSYGYTF	TGTGCCAGCAGTTTCCGGGGTTCTCGCGGGGACAGCTATGGCTACACCTTC
.	TRBV18	.	TRBJ2-1	CASSPPGLPYNEQFF	TGTGCCAGCTCACCACCGGGTCTTCCCTACAATGAGCAGTTCTTC
.	TRBV13	.	TRBJ2-4	CASRGPAKNIQYF	TGTGCCAGCAGGGGCCCAGCCAAAAACATTCAGTACTTC
once	TRBV10-2	TRBD2	TRBJ2-1	CASTNGAGGSMSNEQFF	TGCGCCAGTACCAATGGGGCGGGAGGCTCAATGAGCAATGAGCAGTTCTTC
.	TRBV12-5	.	TRBJ2-5	CASGPGHHQETQYF	TGTGCTAGTGGTCCAGGACACCACCAAGAGACCCAGTACTTC
.	TRBV27	.	TRBJ2-7	CASSRAASYEQYF	TGTGCCAGCAGTCGGGCAGCCTCGTACGAGCAGTACTTC
.	TRBV18	TRBD2	TRBJ2-1	CASSRGLAGGDEQFF	TGTGCCAGCTCACGAGGACTAGCGGGAGGCGATGAGCAGTTCTTC
once	TRBV7-9	.	TRBJ2-1	CASSPEGSYNEQFF	TGTGCCAGCAGCCCCGAGGGCAGTTACAATGAGCAGTTCTTC